This T cell receptor (beta chain) was identified during a study of CXCR3-negative and CXCR3-positive naive CD8 T cells. Study-level findings and limits: The study found comparably high diversity in both naive subsets and much lower diversity in memory CD8+ cells. CXCR3 levels fell partly with cryopreservation; most assays relied on fresh PBMCs. Against CXCR3-negative naive cells, CXCR3-positive naive cells showed more hydrophobic TRB CDR3s.

A remark on this clonotype: The antigen remains unidentified.

The TRB libraries of cDNA were built by UMI-labeled 5' RACE. TCRdb re-analyzed the 5' RACE reads; it lists each CDR3 protein once, without DNA. The clone table shows about 57,000 distinct CDR3 sequences, with the ten largest holding less than 0.65%. Every CD8+ subset sample held a few hundred thousand flow-sorted cells, done in triplicate. The CDR3 is 14 residues long. The clonotype was recovered from a human donor in good health. Some clones in this sample may be carry-over from other donors' samples. Input material: naive CXCR3+ CD8+ T cells from blood. Subset described: CD45RO-CCR7+CD27+CD95- naive CD8+ T cells expressing CXCR3 (TNR3+). The chain has TRBV12-3 or TRBV12-4 and TRBJ1-5. The CDR3 sequence is CASSLGPGNQPQHF.